This TCR beta chain was captured by sequencing in a study of T cells in Graves' hyperthyroidism and ophthalmopathy. Germline V gives CDR1 LNHDA, CDR2 SQIVND (reference sequence). CDR3 size: 13 residues. For this clonotype: A single base separates this from a much larger clone, so it may be a read error.

Amplified regions were TCR beta CDR3 sequences from RNA transcripts. Carried out on the TCR CDR3, a first-round RT-PCR used the HTBI primer set. TCRdb reprocessed the multiplex PCR reads with MiXCR, giving one entry per CDR3 protein. This sample carries 640,000 or so distinct CDR3 sequences, more than 13% of them seen once, and the ten largest clones take about 6.6%. The gene calls are TRBV19 and TRBJ2-7, with D tentatively TRBD1 (5 bases). The sequencing input was blood. The sequence was obtained from a woman younger than 30 with Graves' ophthalmopathy. The CDR3 nucleotides read TGTGCCAGTAGTATCCAGGGATTCTACGCGCAGTACTTC. Amino acids: CASSIQGFYAQYF.